This TCR beta chain emerged from a study of Graves' ophthalmopathy and Graves' hyperthyroidism. Turning to the study itself: Peripheral blood was obtained at first diagnosis, ahead of any treatment.

Transcripts of RNA were the source for amplifying TCR beta CDR3 regions. First-round RT-PCR relied on HTBI primers, and a second-round multiplex PCR came next. TCRdb re-called the multiplex PCR reads through MiXCR, storing one row per CDR3 protein. The repertoire holds approximately 480,000 distinct CDR3 sequences, with around 14% as singletons. V trimming: 4 bases; J trimming: 4 bases; junction bases outside the gene matches: 12. The CDR3 covers 16 residues. CDR1 LGHNT and CDR2 FRNRAP come from the germline V gene. This clonotype was observed many times. The clonotype originates from a woman aged 25 to 39 with Graves' ophthalmopathy. Sequences were obtained from blood. The genes are TRBV12-5 and TRBJ1-2; 7 nucleotides agree with TRBD1. The CDR3 protein is CASGSREGASVYGYTF. The CDR3 nucleotides are TGTGCTAGTGGTTCCAGGGAGGGGGCCTCTGTCTATGGCTACACCTTC.